The 25 T cell receptor beta chains presented below share a single source sample, sequenced in a study of blood T cell repertoires in COVID-19. The assay was immunoSEQ multiplex PCR, and TCRdb's table has in-frame clones only and misses some. The sample shows fewer than 200,000 clones, around 84% of them seen only once. Material: peripheral blood. The receptors originated from a woman aged 50 to 60 with COVID-19, enrolled during active disease.

The genes are TRBV7-6 and TRBJ2-4; the match to TRBD2 covers 7 bases. J gave up 8 bases and V 5 bases, and 12 bases lay outside the gene matches. Looked up from germline, CDR1 is SGHVS and CDR2 is FNYEAQ. The CDR3 consists of 15 residues. CDR3 loop: CASSPLAGLGYIQYF. The CDR3, as DNA: TGTGCCAGCAGCCCTTTAGCGGGTCTCGGATACATTCAGTACTTC.

This chain joins TRBV9 and TRBJ2-5; 10 positions agree with TRBD1. The V gene end was trimmed by 3 bases and the J gene end by 4 bases; junction bases not matched to a gene: 6. Germline CDR1 is SGDLS and CDR2 is YYNGEE. The CDR3 consists of 15 residues. This CDR3 reads CASSERQGARETQYF. Here the CDR3 DNA reads TGTGCCAGCAGCGAAAGACAGGGGGCGAGAGAGACCCAGTACTTC.

This chain connects TRBV5-1 to TRBJ1-6; the D gene is possibly TRBD1 (6 bases). Trimming stripped 1 base from V and 0 bases from J, with 14 bases between. Germline-derived CDR1 and CDR2 are SGHRS and YFSETQ. CDR3 length equals 18 residues. Written as DNA, the CDR3 is TGCGCCAGCAGCTTGACTGGGCAGGGGAGCTCCTATAATTCACCCCTCCACTTT. As protein: CASSLTGQGSSYNSPLHF.

Concerning this clone itself: This same CDR3 is encoded by further DNA sequences in the sample. The chain is built from TRBV6-2 or TRBV6-3 and TRBJ1-1; D unclear. The germline V gene encodes CDR1 MNHEY and CDR2 SVGEGT. The length of the CDR3 is 12 residues. Between the trimmed V and J ends, which lost 5 bases and 1 base, there was a span of 5 bases. CDR3 sequence reads: CASSAGNTEAFF. In DNA, the CDR3 is TGTGCCAGCAGTGCAGGGAACACTGAAGCTTTCTTT.

The rearrangement joins TRBV23-1 to TRBJ1-2, with no clear D. TRBV23-1 is flagged as an ORF with uncertain function. V dropped 7 bases and J dropped 4 bases, with 10 bases sitting between them. The CDR3 is 12 amino acids. The DNA of the CDR3 is TGCGCCAGCATAAGGGCGGGCTATGGCTACACCTTC. Protein product: CASIRAGYGYTF.

This chain links TRBV28 with TRBJ2-5, with D possibly TRBD2 on 5 matching bases. Trimming removed 3 bases at V and 1 base at J, with 9 bases between. CDR1 is MDHEN and CDR2 is SYDVKM in the germline V gene. CDR3 length: 14 amino acids. DNA of the CDR3: TGTGCCAGCAGTTTTTCGGGGTTCCAAGAGACCCAGTACTTC. Translating it yields CASSFSGFQETQYF.

The chain has TRBV3-1 (or the pseudogene TRBV3-2) and TRBJ2-6, with a possible D match to TRBD1 (5 bases). The V gene's germline CDR1 is LGHDT and CDR2 YNNKEL (reference sequence). V dropped 5 bases and J dropped 0 bases, with 11 bases sitting between them. The CDR3 runs 16 residues. Written as DNA, the CDR3 is TGTGCCAGCAGCATTTCGACAGTCTCTGGGGCCAACGTCCTGACTTTC. Its translation is CASSISTVSGANVLTF.

This chain joins TRBV18 and TRBJ1-3; no reliable D call. Trimming removed 2 bases at V and 3 bases at J, with 17 bases between. This CDR3 has 17 amino acids. The germline CDR1 and CDR2 sequences are KGHSH and LQKENI. CDR3 coding DNA: TGTGCCAGCTCACCAAGAAATAAGTTCTCGAGTGGAAACACCATATATTTT. It translates to CASSPRNKFSSGNTIYF.

V usage is TRBV14 and J usage is TRBJ2-7; 10 positions match TRBD1. With V trimmed by 5 bases and J by 3 bases, 7 bases remained unmatched. Per germline, CDR1 SGHDN and CDR2 FVKESK. This CDR3 has 15 residues. The CDR3 protein is CASSFRQGAFYEQYF. CDR3 DNA: TGTGCCAGCAGCTTTCGACAGGGGGCTTTCTACGAGCAGTACTTC.

V is TRBV11-3 and J is TRBJ2-7; D is perhaps TRBD2 (5 bases). Per the germline V gene, CDR1 is SGHNT and CDR2 is YENEEA. V was cut by 7 bases and J by 1 base, with 14 bases left in between. This CDR3 comprises 14 residues. CDR3 in DNA: TGTGCCAGCACCACGGGAATAGGGTCCTACGAGCAGTACTTC. Translated, it gives CASTTGIGSYEQYF. The whole variable domain, remainder taken from reference TRBV11-3 and TRBJ2-7, is EAGVVQSPRYKIIEKKQPVAFWCNPISGHNTLYWYLQNLGQGPELLIRYENEEAVDDSQLPKDRFSAERLKGVDSTLKIQPAELGDSAVYLCASTTGIGSYEQYFGPGTRLTVT.

The gene calls are TRBV4-3 and TRBJ2-2; 9 bases are shared with TRBD2. J was trimmed by 1 base and V by 1 base; bases with no gene match: 10. Germline-derived CDR1 and CDR2 are LGHNA and YSLEER. The CDR3 consists of 19 residues. CDR3 nucleotide sequence: TGCGCCAGCAGCCAAGGCAGGCTGGTACTAGCGGGGAACACCGGGGAGCTGTTTTTT. This encodes CASSQGRLVLAGNTGELFF.

V usage is TRBV7-8 and J usage is TRBJ1-4, with D unclear. With 5 bases removed from V and 0 bases from J, the gap between germline ends came to 10 bases. The CDR3 covers 15 residues. The germline V gene encodes CDR1 SGHVS and CDR2 FQNEAQ. The CDR3 spells CASSAPTTTNEKLFF. The CDR3 nucleotides read TGTGCCAGCAGCGCCCCGACAACAACTAATGAAAAACTGTTTTTT.

This chain uses TRBV4-3 with TRBJ2-1, with 8 bases identical to TRBD1. Germline V gene sequence: CDR1 LGHNA, CDR2 YSLEER. The CDR3 extends over 18 amino acids. Trimming took 2 bases from V and 1 from J; bases not matched to a gene: 10. The CDR3 nucleotides are TGCGCCAGCAGCCAATATTCTCCGGACAGGGTGTCCTACAATGAGCAGTTCTTC. As protein: CASSQYSPDRVSYNEQFF.

As for this clone: The junction departs from germline at one end; a sequencing error may be responsible. This chain links TRBV18 with TRBJ1-1; 10 positions match TRBD1. CDR3 size: 13 residues. The germline gives CDR1 KGHSH, CDR2 LQKENI. The CDR3 here is CASTPGTGAEAFF. Here the CDR3 DNA reads TGTGCCAGCACACCGGGGACAGGGGCTGAAGCTTTCTTT.

DNA for the CDR3: TGTGCCACCAGCAGAGAAGACCCCGGGAGGATTGAAAAACTGTTTTTT. Protein: CATSREDPGRIEKLFF. The chain links TRBV15 to TRBJ1-4, with D unclear. V lost 0 bases and J 7 bases, leaving 15 bases between the germline ends. Germline V gene lookup returns CDR1 LNHNV and CDR2 YYDKDF (reference sequence). The CDR3 sequence is 16 residues long.

The chain has TRBV7-9 and TRBJ2-7; weak D call: TRBD1 (8 bases). The V gene's germline CDR1 is SEHNR and CDR2 FQNEAQ (reference sequence). The CDR3 is 17 residues long. V lost 5 bases and J lost 1, with 21 bases in between. In nucleotides, the CDR3 is TGTGCCAGCAGCCCCAGGGGGCCTAGCGGTGATTCCTACGAGCAGTACTTC. Encoded protein: CASSPRGPSGDSYEQYF.

At least ten counts were recorded for this clone. V is TRBV4-2 and J is TRBJ1-5; D ambiguous. The CDR3 totals 17 residues. The V and J ends lost 1 base and 0 bases respectively, with 13 bases between them. CDR1 and CDR2 (germline): LGHNA, YNFKEQ. CDR3 nucleotide sequence: TGTGCCAGCAGCCAAGTCCCCAACAGATATAGCAATCAGCCCCAGCATTTT. Protein sequence: CASSQVPNRYSNQPQHF.

The chain couples TRBV28 to TRBJ2-1; no reliable D call. There are 13 residues in the CDR3. The V end was cut by 3 bases, the J end by 3 bases, with 6 bases between. CDR1 is MDHEN and CDR2 is SYDVKM in the germline V gene. Written as DNA, the CDR3 is TGTGCCAGCAGTTTCCCAGGCTACAATGAGCAGTTCTTC. It specifies CASSFPGYNEQFF.

This clone appeared a few times. Its ends do not fully match the called genes, so a read error is possible. The V and J genes are TRBV7-7 and TRBJ1-3, with D possibly TRBD1 on 5 matching bases. The length of the CDR3 is 15 residues. From germline, CDR1 is SSHAT and CDR2 FNYEAQ (reference sequence). CDR3 bases: TGTGCTAGCAGCCGAGGACAAAGTTTTGGAAACACCATATATTTT. Translation: CASSRGQSFGNTIYF.

The rearrangement uses TRBV4-1 and TRBJ2-7; D is possibly TRBD2 (6 bases). There are 15 residues in the CDR3. Between the trimmed V and J ends, which lost 1 base and 0 bases, there was a span of 10 bases. CDR1 and CDR2 from the germline V gene are MGHRA and YSYEKL. This CDR3 reads CASSQVAGSSYEQYF. DNA for the CDR3: TGCGCCAGCAGCCAAGTGGCGGGGTCCTCCTACGAGCAGTACTTC.

This chain connects TRBV6-4 to TRBJ1-5, with D hard to call. V was clipped by 6 bases and J by 5 bases, with 8 bases between them. CDR3 length equals 12 residues. Germline V lookup: CDR1 MRHNA, CDR2 SNTAGT. This chain's CDR3 is CASSVVYQPQHF. CDR3 nucleotides: TGTGCCAGCAGCGTTGTTTATCAGCCCCAGCATTTT.

The chain is built from TRBV11-2 and TRBJ1-5; D uncertain. The ends were cut back, 2 bases at V and 4 bases at J, with 12 bases in the middle. This CDR3 spans 15 amino acids. CDR1 and CDR2 (germline): SGHAT, FQNNGV. CDR3: CASSLMNRLNQPQHF. Here the CDR3 DNA reads TGTGCCAGCAGCTTAATGAACCGCCTAAATCAGCCCCAGCATTTT.

The chain carries TRBV30 and TRBJ1-6, with a weak D call TRBD1 (6 bases). Germline V gene sequence: CDR1 GTSNPN, CDR2 SVGIG (reference sequence). The CDR3 totals 15 residues. Trimming cost V 0 bases and J 7 bases, with 13 bases left between them. CDR3 loop: CAWSVQQGRNSPLHF. In DNA form, the CDR3 reads TGTGCCTGGAGTGTCCAGCAGGGGAGAAATTCACCCCTCCACTTT.

The rearrangement uses TRBV6-5 and TRBJ2-7; D is undetermined. The CDR3 contains 12 residues. V lost 6 bases to trimming and J lost 4 bases, with 10 bases between them. Per the germline V gene, CDR1 is MNHEY and CDR2 is SVGAGI. The CDR3, as DNA: TGTGCCAGCAGACGGCCGGGTTACGAGCAGTACTTC. Translated: CASRRPGYEQYF.

The chain couples TRBV2 to TRBJ2-3, with 12 bases aligning to TRBD2. Trimming cost V 5 bases and J 4 bases; bases outside gene matches: 4. The CDR3 is 15 amino acids. Per the germline V gene, CDR1 is SNHLY and CDR2 is FYNNEI. The CDR3, as DNA: TGTGCCAGCAGTTGGGCTAGCGGGGGGGCAGATACGCAGTATTTT. Its translation is CASSWASGGADTQYF.